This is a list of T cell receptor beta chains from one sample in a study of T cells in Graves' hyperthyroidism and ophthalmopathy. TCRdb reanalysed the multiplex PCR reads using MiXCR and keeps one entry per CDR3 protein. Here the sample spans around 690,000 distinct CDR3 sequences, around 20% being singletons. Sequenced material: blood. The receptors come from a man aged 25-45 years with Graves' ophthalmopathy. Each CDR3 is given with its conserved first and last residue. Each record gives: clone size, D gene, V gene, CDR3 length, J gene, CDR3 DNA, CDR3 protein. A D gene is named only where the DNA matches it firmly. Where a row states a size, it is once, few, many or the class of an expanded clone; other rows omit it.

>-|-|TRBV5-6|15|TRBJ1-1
TGTGCCAGCAGCTTGTCTTGGACAATGAACACTGAAGCTTTCTTT
CASSLSWTMNTEAFF
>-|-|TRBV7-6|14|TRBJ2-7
TGTGCCAGCAGCTTAGCGGAGCCTAGAGGCGAGCAGTACTTC
CASSLAEPRGEQYF
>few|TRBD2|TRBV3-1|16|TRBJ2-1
TGTGCCAGCAGCCAAGTAGCTAGCGGGGGGTACAATGAGCAGTTCTTC
CASSQVASGGYNEQFF
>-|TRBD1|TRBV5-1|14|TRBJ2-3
TGCGCCAGCAGCCCAGGGGGTTTCACAGATACGCAGTATTTT
CASSPGGFTDTQYF
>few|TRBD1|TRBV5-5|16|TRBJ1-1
TGTGCCAGCAGCTGGGGGACAGGGGCCTCACCCACTGAAGCTTTCTTT
CASSWGTGASPTEAFF
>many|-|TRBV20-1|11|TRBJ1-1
TGCAGTGCTAAAGGAGGATTCGGGGCTTTCTTT
CSAKGGFGAFF
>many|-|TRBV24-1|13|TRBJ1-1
TGTGCCACCAGTTCAGATTCTCGGGCTGAAGCTTTCTTT
CATSSDSRAEAFF
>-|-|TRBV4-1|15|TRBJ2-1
TGCGCCAGCAGCCAAGCCGGGACTCGCAACAATGAGCAGTTCTTC
CASSQAGTRNNEQFF
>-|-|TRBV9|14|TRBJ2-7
TGTGCCAGCAGCGTTACAGGGAGCTCCTACGAGCAGTACTTC
CASSVTGSSYEQYF
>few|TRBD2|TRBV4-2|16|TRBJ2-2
TGTGCCAGCAGCCAAGAGTTACTAGCGTCGGCCGGGGAGCTGTTTTTT
CASSQELLASAGELFF
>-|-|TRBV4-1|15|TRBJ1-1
TGCGCCAGCAGCCAAAGCGTAGGGATGAACACTGAAGCTTTCTTT
CASSQSVGMNTEAFF
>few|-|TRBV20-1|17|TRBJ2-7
TGCAGTGCTAGCCCCGGGACAGCTGTGGGGGGCACCTACGAGCAGTACTTC
CSASPGTAVGGTYEQYF
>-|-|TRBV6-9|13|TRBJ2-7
TGTGCCAGCAGGTATGGGACGCCCTACGAGCAGTACTTC
CASRYGTPYEQYF
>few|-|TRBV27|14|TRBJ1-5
TGTGCCAGCAGTTTTGGGGCAGGGGTTCAGCCCCAGCATTTT
CASSFGAGVQPQHF
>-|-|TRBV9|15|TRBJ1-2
TGTGCCAGCAGCGTAGCGGCAGCCTCTAACTATGGCTACACCTTC
CASSVAAASNYGYTF
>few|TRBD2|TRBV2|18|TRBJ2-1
TGTGCCAGCAGTGCCCGGATGATTTCACTAGCGGGAGCCAATGAGCAGTTCTTC
CASSARMISLAGANEQFF
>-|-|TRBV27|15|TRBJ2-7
TGTGCCAGCAGTTTATCCGGGACGCAGACCTACGAGCAGTACTTC
CASSLSGTQTYEQYF
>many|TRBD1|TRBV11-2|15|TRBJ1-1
TGTGCCAGCAGCTCCTTGACAGGGGGCTACACTGAAGCTTTCTTT
CASSSLTGGYTEAFF
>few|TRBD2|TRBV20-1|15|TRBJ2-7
TGCAGTGCTAGCCCCGGGCTAGCGGGGCAGGGCGAGCAGTACTTC
CSASPGLAGQGEQYF
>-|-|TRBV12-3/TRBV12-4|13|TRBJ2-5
TGTGCCAGCAGTTTCGCGCGGCGAGAGACCCAGTACTTC
CASSFARRETQYF
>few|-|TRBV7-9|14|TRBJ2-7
TGTGCCAGCAGCGGGCCGGGGACAACCTACGAGCAGTACTTC
CASSGPGTTYEQYF
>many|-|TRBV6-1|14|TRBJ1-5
TGTGCCAGCAGGGGGGGGGGGGGCAATCAGCCCCAGCATTTT
CASRGGGGNQPQHF
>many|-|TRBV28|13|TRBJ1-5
TGTGCCAACCCGGGACCAAAGAGTCATCCCCAGCATTTT
CANPGPKSHPQHF
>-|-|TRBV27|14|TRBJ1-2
TGTGCCAGCAGCTCCTCCGTCGGCACAGATGGCTACACCTTC
CASSSSVGTDGYTF
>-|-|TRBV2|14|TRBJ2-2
TGTGCCAGCAGTGAGTACGGGTTCGCCGGGGAGCTGTTTTTT
CASSEYGFAGELFF
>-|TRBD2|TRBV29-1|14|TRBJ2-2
TGCAGCGTTGCGGACCTAGCGGGAGACGGGGAGCTGTTTTTT
CSVADLAGDGELFF